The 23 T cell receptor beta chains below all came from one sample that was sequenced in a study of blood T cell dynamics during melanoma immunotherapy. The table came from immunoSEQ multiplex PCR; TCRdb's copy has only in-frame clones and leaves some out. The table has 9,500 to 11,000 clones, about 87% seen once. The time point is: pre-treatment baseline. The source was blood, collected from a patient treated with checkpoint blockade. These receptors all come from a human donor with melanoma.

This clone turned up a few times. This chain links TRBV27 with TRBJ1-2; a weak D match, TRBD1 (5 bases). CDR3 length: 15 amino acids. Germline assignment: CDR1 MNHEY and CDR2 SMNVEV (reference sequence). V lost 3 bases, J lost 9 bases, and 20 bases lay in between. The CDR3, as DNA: TGTGCCAGCAGTTTTGGGGGAGGGAAGGGAACGAGCTACACCTTC. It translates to CASSFGGGKGTSYTF.

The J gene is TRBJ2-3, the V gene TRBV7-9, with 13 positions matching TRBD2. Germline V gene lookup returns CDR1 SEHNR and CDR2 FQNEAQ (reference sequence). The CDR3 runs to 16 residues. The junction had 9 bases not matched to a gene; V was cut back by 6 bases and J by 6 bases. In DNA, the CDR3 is TGTGCCAGCAGTCCCGGACTAGCGGGAGTTGCCGATACGCAGTATTTT. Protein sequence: CASSPGLAGVADTQYF.

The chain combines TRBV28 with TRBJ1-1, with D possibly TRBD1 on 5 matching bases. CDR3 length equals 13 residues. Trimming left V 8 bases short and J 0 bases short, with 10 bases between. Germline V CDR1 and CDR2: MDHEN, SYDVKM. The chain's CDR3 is CASQVRVNTEAFF. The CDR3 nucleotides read TGTGCCAGCCAGGTCAGGGTGAACACTGAAGCTTTCTTT. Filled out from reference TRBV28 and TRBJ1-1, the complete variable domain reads DVKVTQSSRYLVKRTGEKVFLECVQDMDHENMFWYRQDPGLGLRLIYFSYDVKMKEKGDIPEGYSVSREKKERFSLILESASTNQTSMYLCASQVRVNTEAFFGQGTRLTVV.

The CDR3 coding sequence is TGTGCCAGCAGTTACCGAGGGGGACAGGACTATGGCTACACCTTC. It is translated as CASSYRGGQDYGYTF. This chain joins TRBV6-6 and TRBJ1-2, with 8 bases fitting TRBD1. Germline values: CDR1 MNHNY, CDR2 SVGAGI (reference sequence). The CDR3 spans 15 residues. V lost 2 bases and J lost 3; bases outside the gene matches: 5.

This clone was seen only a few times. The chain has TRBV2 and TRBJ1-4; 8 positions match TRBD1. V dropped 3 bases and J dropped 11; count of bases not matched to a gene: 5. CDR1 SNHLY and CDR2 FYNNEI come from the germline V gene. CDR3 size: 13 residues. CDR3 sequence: CASSEDRDGKLFF. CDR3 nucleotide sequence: TGTGCCAGCAGTGAGGACAGGGATGGGAAACTGTTTTTT.

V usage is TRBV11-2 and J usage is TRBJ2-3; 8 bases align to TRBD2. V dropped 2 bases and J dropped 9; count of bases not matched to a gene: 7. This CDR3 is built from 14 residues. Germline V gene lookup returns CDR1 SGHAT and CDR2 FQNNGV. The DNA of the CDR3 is TGTGCCAGCAGCTTAAACGGGGGGGCCCCCACGCAGTATTTT. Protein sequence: CASSLNGGAPTQYF.

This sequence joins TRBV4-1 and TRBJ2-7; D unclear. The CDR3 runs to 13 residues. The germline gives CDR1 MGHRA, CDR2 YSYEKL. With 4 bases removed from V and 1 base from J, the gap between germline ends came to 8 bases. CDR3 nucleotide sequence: TGCGCCAGCAGCCGAACCGGTTCCTACGAGCAGTACTTC. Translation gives CASSRTGSYEQYF.

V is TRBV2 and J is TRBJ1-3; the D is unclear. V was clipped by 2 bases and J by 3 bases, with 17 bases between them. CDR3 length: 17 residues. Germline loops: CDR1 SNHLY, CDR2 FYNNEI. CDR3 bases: TGTGCCAGCAGTGAACAGGCGTTAAAGGGCTATGGAAACACCATATATTTT. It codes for CASSEQALKGYGNTIYF.

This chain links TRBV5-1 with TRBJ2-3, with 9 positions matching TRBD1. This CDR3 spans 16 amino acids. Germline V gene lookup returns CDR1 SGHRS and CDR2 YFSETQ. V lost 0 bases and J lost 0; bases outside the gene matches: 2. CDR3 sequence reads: CASSLDRGQSTDTQYF. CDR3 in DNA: TGCGCCAGCAGCTTGGACAGGGGGCAAAGCACAGATACGCAGTATTTT.

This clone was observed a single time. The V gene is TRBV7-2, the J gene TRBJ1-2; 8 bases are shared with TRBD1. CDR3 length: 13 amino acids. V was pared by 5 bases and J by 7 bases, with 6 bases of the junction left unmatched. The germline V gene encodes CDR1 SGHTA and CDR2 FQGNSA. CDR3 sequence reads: CASSEDRGGGYTF. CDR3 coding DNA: TGTGCCAGCAGCGAAGACAGGGGAGGTGGCTACACCTTC.

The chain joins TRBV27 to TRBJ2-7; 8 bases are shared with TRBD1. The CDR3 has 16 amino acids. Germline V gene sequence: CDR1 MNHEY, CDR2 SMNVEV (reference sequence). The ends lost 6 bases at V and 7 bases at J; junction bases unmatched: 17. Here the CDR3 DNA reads TGTGCCAGCAGCCTCCGGACAGGGAATCGTATTTTTGAGCAGTACTTC. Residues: CASSLRTGNRIFEQYF.

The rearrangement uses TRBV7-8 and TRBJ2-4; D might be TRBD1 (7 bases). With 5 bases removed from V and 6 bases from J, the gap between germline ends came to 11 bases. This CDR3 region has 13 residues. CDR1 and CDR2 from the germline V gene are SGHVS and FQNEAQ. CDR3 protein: CASSQGGGNIQYF. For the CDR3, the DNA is TGTGCCAGCAGCCAGGGGGGTGGAAACATTCAGTACTTC. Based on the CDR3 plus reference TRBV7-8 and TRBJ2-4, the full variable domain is GAGVSQSPRYKVAKRGQDVALRCDPISGHVSLFWYQQALGQGPEFLTYFQNEAQLDKSGLPSDRFFAERPEGSVSTLKIQRTQQEDSAVYLCASSQGGGNIQYFGAGTRLSVL.

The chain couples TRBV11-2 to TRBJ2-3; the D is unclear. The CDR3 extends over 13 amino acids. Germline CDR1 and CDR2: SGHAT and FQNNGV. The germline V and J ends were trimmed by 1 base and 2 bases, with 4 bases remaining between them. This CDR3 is CASSLAYTDTQYF. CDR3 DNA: TGTGCCAGCAGCTTAGCTTACACAGATACGCAGTATTTT. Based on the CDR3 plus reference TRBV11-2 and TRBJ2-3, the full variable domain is EAGVAQSPRYKIIEKRQSVAFWCNPISGHATLYWYQQILGQGPKLLIQFQNNGVVDDSQLPKDRFSAERLKGVDSTLKIQPAKLEDSAVYLCASSLAYTDTQYFGPGTRLTVL.

CDR3 region: CASSLGTAGNTIYF. The DNA of the CDR3 is TGTGCCAGCAGCTTAGGGACAGCTGGAAACACCATATATTTT. The genes are TRBV7-2 and TRBJ1-3; a weak D match, TRBD1 (6 bases). V was shortened by 1 base and J by 2 bases, with 6 bases between the two germline ends. The CDR3 extends over 14 amino acids. Per germline, CDR1 SGHTA and CDR2 FQGNSA.

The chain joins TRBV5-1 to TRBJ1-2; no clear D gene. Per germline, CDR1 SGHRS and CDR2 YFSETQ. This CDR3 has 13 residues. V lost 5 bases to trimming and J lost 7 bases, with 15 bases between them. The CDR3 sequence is CASSEGDRSGYTF. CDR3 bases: TGCGCCAGCAGTGAGGGAGACCGATCTGGCTACACCTTC.

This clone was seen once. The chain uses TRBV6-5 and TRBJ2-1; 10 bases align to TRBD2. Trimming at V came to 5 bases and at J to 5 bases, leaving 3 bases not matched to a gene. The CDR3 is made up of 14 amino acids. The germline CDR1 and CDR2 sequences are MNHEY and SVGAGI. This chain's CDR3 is CASSRTSGDNEQFF. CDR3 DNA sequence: TGTGCCAGCAGTCGTACTAGCGGGGACAATGAGCAGTTCTTC.

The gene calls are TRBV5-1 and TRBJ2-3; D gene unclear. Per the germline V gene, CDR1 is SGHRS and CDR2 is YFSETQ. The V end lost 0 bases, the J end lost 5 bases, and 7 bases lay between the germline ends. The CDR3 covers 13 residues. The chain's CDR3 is CASSLGDQDTQYF. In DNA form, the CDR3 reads TGCGCCAGCAGCTTGGGGGATCAAGATACGCAGTATTTT.

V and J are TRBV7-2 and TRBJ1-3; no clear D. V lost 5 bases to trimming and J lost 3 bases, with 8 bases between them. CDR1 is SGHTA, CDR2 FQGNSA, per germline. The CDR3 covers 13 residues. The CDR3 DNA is TGTGCCAGCAGCGAAAAAATTGGAAACACCATATATTTT. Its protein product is CASSEKIGNTIYF.

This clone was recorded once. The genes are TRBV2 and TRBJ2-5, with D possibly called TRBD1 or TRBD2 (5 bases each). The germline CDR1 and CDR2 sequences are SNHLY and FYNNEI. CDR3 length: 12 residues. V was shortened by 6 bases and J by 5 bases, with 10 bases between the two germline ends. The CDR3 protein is CASRGDGETQYF. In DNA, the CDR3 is TGTGCCAGCAGGGGGGATGGGGAGACCCAGTACTTC.

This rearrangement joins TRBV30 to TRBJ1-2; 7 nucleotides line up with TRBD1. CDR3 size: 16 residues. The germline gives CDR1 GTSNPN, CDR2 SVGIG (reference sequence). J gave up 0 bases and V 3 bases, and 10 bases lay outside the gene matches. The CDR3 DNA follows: TGTGCCTGGAGCGTTGGAGGGGGCTACTCTAACTATGGCTACACCTTC. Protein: CAWSVGGGYSNYGYTF.

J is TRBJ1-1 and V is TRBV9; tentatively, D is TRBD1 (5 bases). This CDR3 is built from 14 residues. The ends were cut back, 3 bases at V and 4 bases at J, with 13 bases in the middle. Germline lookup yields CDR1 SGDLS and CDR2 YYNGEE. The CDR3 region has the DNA TGTGCCAGCAGCGCCCCAGGGAGCGGCACTGAAGCTTTCTTT. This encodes CASSAPGSGTEAFF.

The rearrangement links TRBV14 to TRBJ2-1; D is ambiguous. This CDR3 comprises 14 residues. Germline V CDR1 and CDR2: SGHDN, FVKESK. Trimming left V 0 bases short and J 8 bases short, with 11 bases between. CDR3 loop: CASSQDLVGDEQFF. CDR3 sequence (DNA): TGTGCCAGCAGCCAAGATCTGGTTGGCGATGAGCAGTTCTTC.

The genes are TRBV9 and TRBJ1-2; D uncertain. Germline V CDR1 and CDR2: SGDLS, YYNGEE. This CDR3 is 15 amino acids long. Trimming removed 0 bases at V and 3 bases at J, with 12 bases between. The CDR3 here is CASSVGMGRDYGYTF. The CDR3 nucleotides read TGTGCCAGCAGCGTAGGTATGGGAAGGGACTATGGCTACACCTTC.